Listed below are T cell receptor beta chains from one sample, sequenced in a study of vaccination and CD4 T cells after COVID-19. Via MiXCR, TCRdb re-called the PCR reads, giving one row per CDR3 protein. This repertoire shows several thousand distinct CDR3 sequences, less than 55% found once; its top ten account for roughly a quarter. Antigen specificity for these receptors is unknown. The sequenced sample was CD4+ T cells from blood, cultured in vitro. These receptors came from a human donor in good health. Each CDR3 is given with its conserved first and last residue. D genes are given only for firm matches. A row's size may be missing; if present it is once, few, many or a size class.

v_call,j_call,d_call,clone_size,cdr3_nt,cdr3_aa
TRBV12-3/TRBV12-4,TRBJ2-7,TRBD1,NA,TGTGCCAGCAGTAAAACAGGGGACGAGCAGTACTTC,CASSKTGDEQYF
TRBV20-1,TRBJ2-7,NA,NA,TGCAGTGCTAGTAACCCCACTAGCTACGAGCAGTACTTC,CSASNPTSYEQYF
TRBV29-1,TRBJ1-1,NA,NA,TGCAGCGTTGTGGAATACGTGGCTTTCTTT,CSVVEYVAFF
TRBV6-1,TRBJ1-6,NA,few,TGTGCCATTCAGGGCAGGTATAATTCACCCCTCCACTTT,CAIQGRYNSPLHF
TRBV11-2,TRBJ1-2,TRBD1,NA,TGTGCCAGCAGCTTAGCGGGGTGGACAGGGATTTGGGGCTACACCTTC,CASSLAGWTGIWGYTF
TRBV7-8,TRBJ1-1,NA,NA,TGTGCCAGCAGCTTAGCGGCTCCGGGCGCTGAAGCTTTCTTT,CASSLAAPGAEAFF
TRBV11-2,TRBJ1-5,NA,NA,TGTGCCAGCAGCTTAGATCAAGCCGGGTCAGGCAGCAATCAGCCCCAGCATTTT,CASSLDQAGSGSNQPQHF
TRBV5-1,TRBJ1-6,NA,NA,TGCGCCAGCCGAACAACAGGCCCCGATAATTCACCCCTCCACTTT,CASRTTGPDNSPLHF
TRBV10-3,TRBJ1-2,TRBD1,few,TGTGCCATCAGTGAACGCCGGACAGGGGAGAACTATGGCTACACCTTC,CAISERRTGENYGYTF
TRBV6-1,TRBJ2-3,NA,NA,TGTGCCAGCGGAGGGTCACAAGATACGCAGTATTTT,CASGGSQDTQYF
TRBV20-1,TRBJ1-1,TRBD1,few,TGCAGTGCCAAGACAGGGGAGTGGGTGCACACTGAAGCTTTCTTT,CSAKTGEWVHTEAFF
TRBV19,TRBJ1-1,NA,NA,TGTGCCAGTAGTATCTCGCTTAATTTGAACACTGAAGCTTTCTTT,CASSISLNLNTEAFF
TRBV6-1,TRBJ1-1,NA,NA,TGTGCCAGCACTAAGACGAACACTGAAGCTTTCTTT,CASTKTNTEAFF
TRBV10-3,TRBJ2-6,NA,few,TGTGCCACCTCCCATTCCCAGAGGGCTGGGGCCAACGTCCTGACTTTC,CATSHSQRAGANVLTF
TRBV6-1,TRBJ1-2,NA,few,TGTGCCAGCAGTGAAGGGCCGCAATATGGCTACACCTTC,CASSEGPQYGYTF
TRBV27,TRBJ1-2,TRBD1,few,TGTGCCAGCAGTTGGGGGACAGGGGGCCGCTACACCTTC,CASSWGTGGRYTF
TRBV7-2,TRBJ2-1,NA,NA,TGTGCCAGCAGCTCCTCGACCAGTCGCGATGAGCAGTTCTTC,CASSSSTSRDEQFF
TRBV10-2,TRBJ1-2,NA,NA,TGCGCCAGCAGTGGGGGCAGGGCCTATGGCTACACCTTC,CASSGGRAYGYTF
TRBV28,TRBJ1-5,NA,NA,TGTGCCAGCAATCCAGGACAGTACAATCAGCCCCAGCATTTT,CASNPGQYNQPQHF
TRBV12-3/TRBV12-4,TRBJ2-1,TRBD1,NA,TGTGCCAGCAGCGTACCACCGGGACAGGGGTTCAATGAGCAGTTCTTC,CASSVPPGQGFNEQFF
TRBV19,TRBJ1-1,NA,NA,TGTGCCAGTAGTATAGCAGGGCAGAACACTGAAGCTTTCTTT,CASSIAGQNTEAFF
TRBV20-1,TRBJ1-5,TRBD1,few,TGCAGTGCGATAGGAACCGGGACAGGGAGAAGCAATCAGCCCCAGCATTTT,CSAIGTGTGRSNQPQHF
TRBV7-9,TRBJ1-1,NA,few,TGTGCCAGCAGCTACGACAGGAACACTGAAGCTTTCTTT,CASSYDRNTEAFF
TRBV7-2,TRBJ2-5,NA,NA,TGTGCCAGCAGCTTAGTCGCCGGGAACGGAGAGACCCAGTACTTC,CASSLVAGNGETQYF
TRBV19,TRBJ1-5,TRBD1,NA,TGTGCCAGTAGTATAGAAGTCCCGGGACAGGGGTTGGTTAAGCCCCAGCATTTT,CASSIEVPGQGLVKPQHF
TRBV20-1,TRBJ2-2,TRBD2,NA,TGCAGTGCTGGCCCTGGGGGGGGGAACACCGGGGAGCTGTTTTTT,CSAGPGGGNTGELFF
TRBV20-1,TRBJ2-2,TRBD2,few,TGCAGTGCTAGAGATCGGGGCGGGGGGACCGGGGAGCTGTTTTTT,CSARDRGGGTGELFF
TRBV6-1,TRBJ2-7,TRBD1,NA,TGTGCCAGCAGTCCCGGGACAGGGATCTACGAGCAGTACTTC,CASSPGTGIYEQYF
TRBV12-3/TRBV12-4,TRBJ2-3,TRBD2,once,TGTGCCAGCAGTTTGCTGGCGGGAGGCGCAGATACGCAGTATTTT,CASSLLAGGADTQYF
TRBV20-1,TRBJ1-1,NA,NA,TGCAGTGCTAGAGATTCCGGCCTGGGGTACACTGAAGCTTTCTTT,CSARDSGLGYTEAFF
TRBV19,TRBJ1-5,NA,few,TGTGCCAGTAGTCTGGCAGGCCGGAGCCAGCCCCAGCATTTT,CASSLAGRSQPQHF
TRBV20-1,TRBJ2-1,NA,NA,TGCAGTGCTAGACCTCGGACTTCGTACAATGAGCAGTTCTTC,CSARPRTSYNEQFF
TRBV11-3,TRBJ2-1,NA,NA,TGTGCCAGCAGCTTAGGCCCTTTGGATGAGCAGTTCTTC,CASSLGPLDEQFF
TRBV6-2/TRBV6-3,TRBJ1-2,NA,NA,TGTGCCAGCAGCCTCCAGGGGAGGCTCGGCTACACCTTC,CASSLQGRLGYTF
TRBV2,TRBJ2-1,NA,NA,TGTGCCAGCACAACCGGGGCAGTAAGGGAGCAGTTCTTC,CASTTGAVREQFF
TRBV6-1,TRBJ1-1,NA,few,TGTGCCAGCAGGAGGATAGGGGTTGGAGCTTTCTTT,CASRRIGVGAFF
TRBV27,TRBJ2-1,NA,large,TGTGCCAGCAGTTTATACACAGGGTGGGATGAGCAGTTCTTC,CASSLYTGWDEQFF
TRBV27,TRBJ2-1,NA,NA,TGTGCCAGCAGTTTATCGGCGACGCCCATGAACAATGAGCAGTTCTTC,CASSLSATPMNNEQFF
TRBV11-3,TRBJ1-1,NA,NA,TGTGCCAGCAGCTTAACTCTGGGGCCGAACACTGAAGCTTTCTTT,CASSLTLGPNTEAFF